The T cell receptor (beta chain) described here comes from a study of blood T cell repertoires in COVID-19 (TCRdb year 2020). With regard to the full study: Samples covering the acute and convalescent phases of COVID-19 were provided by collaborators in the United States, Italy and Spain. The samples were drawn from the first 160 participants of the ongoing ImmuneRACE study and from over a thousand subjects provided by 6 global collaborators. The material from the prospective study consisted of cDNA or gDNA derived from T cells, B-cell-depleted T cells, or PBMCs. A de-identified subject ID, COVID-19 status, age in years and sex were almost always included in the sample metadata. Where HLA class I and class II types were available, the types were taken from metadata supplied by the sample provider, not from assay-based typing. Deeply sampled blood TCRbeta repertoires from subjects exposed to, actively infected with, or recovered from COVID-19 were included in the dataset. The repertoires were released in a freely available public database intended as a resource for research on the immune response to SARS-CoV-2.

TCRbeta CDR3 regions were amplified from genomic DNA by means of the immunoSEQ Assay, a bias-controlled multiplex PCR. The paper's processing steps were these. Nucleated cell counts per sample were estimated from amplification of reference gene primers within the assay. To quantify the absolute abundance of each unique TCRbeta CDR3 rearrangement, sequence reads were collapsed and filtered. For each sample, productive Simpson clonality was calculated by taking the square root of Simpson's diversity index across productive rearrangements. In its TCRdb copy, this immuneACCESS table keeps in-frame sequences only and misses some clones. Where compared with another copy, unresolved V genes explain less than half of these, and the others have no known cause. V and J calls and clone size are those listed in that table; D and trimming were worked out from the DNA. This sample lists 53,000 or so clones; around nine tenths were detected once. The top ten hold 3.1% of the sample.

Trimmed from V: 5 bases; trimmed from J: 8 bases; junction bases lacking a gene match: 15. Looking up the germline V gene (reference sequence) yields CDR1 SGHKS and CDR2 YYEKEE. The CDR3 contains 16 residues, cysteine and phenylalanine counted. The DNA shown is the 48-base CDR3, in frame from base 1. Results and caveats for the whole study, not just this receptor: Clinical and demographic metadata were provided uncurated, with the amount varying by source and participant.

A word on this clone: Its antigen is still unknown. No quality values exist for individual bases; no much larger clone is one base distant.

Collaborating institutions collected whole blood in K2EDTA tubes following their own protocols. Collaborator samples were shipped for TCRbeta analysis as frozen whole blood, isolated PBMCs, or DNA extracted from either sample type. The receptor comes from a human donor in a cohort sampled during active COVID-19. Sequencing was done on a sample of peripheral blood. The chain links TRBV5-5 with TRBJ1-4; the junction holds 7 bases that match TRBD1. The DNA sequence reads TGTGCCAGCAGACTTGGGATTGACAGGGTGGAGGAAAAACTGTTTTTT. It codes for CASRLGIDRVEEKLFF.